These 28 T cell receptor beta chains came from one sample sequenced in a study of OX40 agonist ivuxolimab in advanced cancers. Only in-frame clones appear in the TCRdb table, and some are missing; sequencing was by immunoSEQ multiplex PCR. The sample yields approximately 130,000 clones, 85% to 95% seen once. The sample consisted of CD4+ or CD8+ T cells sorted from blood, taken in a trial of the OX40 agonist ivuxolimab. Every receptor here comes from an adult with an advanced solid tumor such as melanoma, head and neck, liver or kidney cancer.

The chain employs TRBV5-4 and TRBJ1-1, with TRBD1 matching over 8 bases. This CDR3 spans 18 amino acids. The germline V gene has CDR1 SGHNT and CDR2 YYREEE (reference sequence). J was trimmed by 3 bases and V by 0 bases; bases with no gene match: 13. The CDR3 DNA sequence: TGTGCCAGCAGCTTGGTACCAGGGGGCGCTGGTCGAGACACTGAAGCTTTCTTT. Its translation: CASSLVPGGAGRDTEAFF.

This rearrangement joins TRBV7-6 to TRBJ2-2; D remains ambiguous. V was trimmed by 2 bases and J by 1 base, leaving 5 bases between them. CDR1 is SGHVS and CDR2 is FNYEAQ in the germline V gene. The CDR3 loop spans 14 amino acids. CDR3 in amino acids: CASSLWGNTGELFF. CDR3 DNA sequence: TGTGCCAGCAGCTTATGGGGGAACACCGGGGAGCTGTTTTTT. The full variable domain, in which reference TRBV7-6 and TRBJ2-2 provide the parts outside the CDR3, is GAGVSQSPRYKVTKRGQDVALRCDPISGHVSLYWYRQALGQGPEFLTYFNYEAQQDKSGLPNDRFSAERPEGSISTLTIQRTEQRDSAMYRCASSLWGNTGELFFGEGSRLTVL.

The genes are TRBV6-1 and TRBJ1-1; D is possibly TRBD1 (5 bases). Germline V CDR1 and CDR2: MNHNS, SASEGT. The CDR3 has 12 amino acids. Trimming took 5 bases from V and 3 from J, leaving 7 bases between them. CDR3 DNA: TGTGCCAGCAGTTGGGGCTACACTGAAGCTTTCTTT. It specifies CASSWGYTEAFF.

The rearrangement joins TRBV6-5 to TRBJ2-7; D tentatively reads TRBD1 or TRBD2 (7 bases each). This CDR3 is 15 amino acids long. Trimming cost V 5 bases and J 7 bases, with 21 bases left between them. Germline CDR1 reads MNHEY; CDR2 reads SVGAGI. Here the CDR3 DNA reads TGTGCCAGCAGTACGTACCTTCAGGGGGGGGAAGAGCAGTACTTC. It specifies CASSTYLQGGEEQYF.

The genes are TRBV18 and TRBJ1-5; TRBD1 is a possible D gene (5 bases). Per germline, CDR1 KGHSH and CDR2 LQKENI. Deletions cut 5 bases from V and 0 bases from J, with 8 bases between. This CDR3 has 14 amino acids. Here the CDR3 reads CASSGGDSNQPQHF. The DNA of the CDR3 is TGTGCCAGCTCAGGGGGTGATAGCAATCAGCCCCAGCATTTT.

The V gene is TRBV7-2, the J gene TRBJ2-5, with D possibly being TRBD1 or TRBD2 (7 bases each). The CDR3 totals 13 residues. Trimming stripped 8 bases from V and 2 bases from J, with 12 bases between. Germline lookup yields CDR1 SGHTA and CDR2 FQGNSA. The CDR3 reads CASRRGGQETQYF. The CDR3 DNA reads TGTGCCAGCCGCAGGGGGGGTCAAGAGACCCAGTACTTC.

This CDR3 is CASSLPGYQETQYF. CDR3 coding DNA: TGTGCCAGCAGTTTACCAGGGTACCAAGAGACCCAGTACTTC. The genes are TRBV28 and TRBJ2-5; possible D gene TRBD1, 5 bases. Trimming shortened V by 2 bases and J by 0 bases, and 7 bases separated the two germline ends. Germline CDR1 is MDHEN and CDR2 is SYDVKM. This CDR3 is built from 14 residues.

The chain joins TRBV7-9 to TRBJ2-1; 8 nucleotides align to TRBD2. Germline CDR1 is SEHNR and CDR2 is FQNEAQ (reference sequence). Trimming cost V 1 base and J 7 bases; bases outside gene matches: 9. The CDR3 is 16 amino acids. The CDR3 nucleotides read TGTGCCAGCAGCTTAGGTAGCGGGGTAGAGAGTAATGAGCAGTTCTTC. Amino acid sequence: CASSLGSGVESNEQFF. Combining the CDR3 with reference TRBV7-9 and TRBJ2-1 gives the whole variable domain DTGVSQNPRHKITKRGQNVTFRCDPISEHNRLYWYRQTLGQGPEFLTYFQNEAQLEKSRLLSDRFSAERPKGSFSTLEIQRTEQGDSAMYLCASSLGSGVESNEQFFGPGTRLTVL.

This clone was counted once. V is TRBV27 and J is TRBJ1-4, with TRBD1 identical over 7 bases. There are 14 residues in the CDR3. The trim removed 5 bases at V and 4 bases at J, leaving 4 bases unmatched. CDR1 MNHEY and CDR2 SMNVEV come from the germline V gene (reference sequence). The CDR3 bases are TGTGCCAGCAGTCGACAGGGCCTTAATGAAAAACTGTTTTTT. Translating it yields CASSRQGLNEKLFF.

This clone came up a few times. The chain is built from TRBV28 and TRBJ1-2; the D is unclear. This CDR3 is built from 11 residues. In germline, CDR1 is MDHEN, CDR2 SYDVKM. Trimming left V 9 bases short and J 0 bases short, with 5 bases between. CDR3 protein: CASGSNYGYTF. The DNA for the CDR3 is TGTGCCAGTGGCTCTAACTATGGCTACACCTTC.

This clone appeared once. The chain combines TRBV28 with TRBJ2-2, with 12 nucleotides matching TRBD2. This CDR3 region has 17 residues. The J segment lost 6 bases and the V segment lost 0 bases, leaving 5 bases of the junction unmatched. CDR1 MDHEN and CDR2 SYDVKM come from the germline V gene. The CDR3 DNA reads TGTGCCAGCAGTTTATGGGCGCTAGCGGGGGGGCCCGGGGAGCTGTTTTTT. It yields the protein CASSLWALAGGPGELFF.

This rearrangement joins TRBV29-1 to TRBJ2-1; 13 bases map to TRBD2. V shed 7 bases, J shed 4 bases, and the junction held 13 bases outside the gene matches. This CDR3 is 17 amino acids long. CDR1 is SQVTM and CDR2 is ANQGSEA in the germline V gene. As DNA, the CDR3 is TGCAGCGGCTGGAACCGGACTAGCGGGGGACTTTACAATGAGCAGTTCTTC. Its protein product is CSGWNRTSGGLYNEQFF.

The gene calls are TRBV7-2 and TRBJ1-1; D not resolved. Between the trimmed V and J ends, which lost 5 bases and 2 bases, there was a span of 15 bases. The CDR3 is made up of 15 amino acids. Per the germline V gene, CDR1 is SGHTA and CDR2 is FQGNSA. The CDR3 DNA reads TGTGCCAGCAGCCCCCAACTGGCAGGCAACACTGAAGCTTTCTTT. Translated: CASSPQLAGNTEAFF. The full variable domain, its missing parts supplied by reference TRBV7-2 and TRBJ1-1, is GAGVSQSPSNKVTEKGKDVELRCDPISGHTALYWYRQSLGQGLEFLIYFQGNSAPDKSGLPSDRFSAERTGGSVSTLTIQRTQQEDSAVYLCASSPQLAGNTEAFFGQGTRLTVV.

The CDR3 sequence is CASSIRGQPQHF. DNA of the CDR3: TGTGCCAGTAGTATTCGCGGTCAGCCCCAGCATTTT. The V call is TRBV19, the J call TRBJ1-5; unclear D gene. The CDR3 runs 12 residues. Trimming stripped 3 bases from V and 6 bases from J, with 6 bases between. Per germline, CDR1 LNHDA and CDR2 SQIVND (reference sequence).

The chain joins TRBV5-4 to TRBJ1-3; D is undetermined. Germline lookup yields CDR1 SGHNT and CDR2 YYREEE (reference sequence). V was pared by 0 bases and J by 0 bases, with 4 bases between. This CDR3 is 14 amino acids long. The CDR3 bases are TGTGCCAGCAGCTTGGAGCCCTCTGGAAACACCATATATTTT. Translated: CASSLEPSGNTIYF.

This clone has only one observation. V gene TRBV7-9 combines with J gene TRBJ2-2, with D perhaps assigned TRBD1 or TRBD2 (6 bases each). CDR3 length equals 17 residues. The germline V gene encodes CDR1 SEHNR and CDR2 FQNEAQ (reference sequence). Between the trimmed V and J ends, which lost 3 bases and 0 bases, there was a span of 14 bases. The CDR3 is CASSFPEGGTNTGELFF. For the CDR3, the DNA is TGTGCCAGCAGCTTCCCGGAAGGGGGGACGAACACCGGGGAGCTGTTTTTT.

V usage is TRBV13 and J usage is TRBJ2-2; 7 nucleotides line up with TRBD1. With V trimmed by 4 bases and J by 1 base, 3 bases remained unmatched. Germline values: CDR1 PRHDT, CDR2 FYEKMQ (reference sequence). CDR3 size: 15 residues. CDR3 region: CASSYRDRNTGELFF. CDR3 coding DNA: TGTGCCAGCAGCTACCGGGACAGGAACACCGGGGAGCTGTTTTTT.

The chain has TRBV28 and TRBJ1-1; D not certain. There are 14 residues in the CDR3. Between the trimmed V and J ends, which lost 8 bases and 0 bases, there was a span of 13 bases. Germline lookup yields CDR1 MDHEN and CDR2 SYDVKM. Written as DNA, the CDR3 is TGTGCCAGCGGCCTGACCTTCATGAACACTGAAGCTTTCTTT. It is translated as CASGLTFMNTEAFF.

This clone was recorded once. The chain couples TRBV6-1 to TRBJ1-5; no reliable D call. CDR3 length: 13 amino acids. V was shortened by 10 bases and J by 5 bases, with 15 bases between the two germline ends. In germline, CDR1 is MNHNS, CDR2 SASEGT. Written as DNA, the CDR3 is TGTGCCACCACAATACTGGAAGATCAGCCCCAGCATTTT. Its translation is CATTILEDQPQHF.

The chain recombines TRBV6-1 with TRBJ1-2, with 7 bases matching TRBD1. Germline V gene lookup returns CDR1 MNHNS and CDR2 SASEGT. This CDR3 has 15 amino acids. After removal of 4 bases from V and 0 bases from J, the junction contained 5 bases not matched to a gene. CDR3 region: CASSVTGAPNYGYTF. CDR3 DNA sequence: TGTGCCAGCAGTGTTACAGGGGCGCCTAACTATGGCTACACCTTC.

This clone was recorded only once. The chain joins TRBV4-2 to TRBJ2-3; 9 bases align to TRBD2. J gave up 2 bases and V 4 bases, and 16 bases lay outside the gene matches. This CDR3 is built from 19 residues. Germline-derived CDR1 and CDR2 are LGHNA and YNFKEQ. Here the CDR3 DNA reads TGTGCCAGCAGCCCCCCTGGTGGGGAAGCGGGAGGATCCACAGATACGCAGTATTTT. Translated: CASSPPGGEAGGSTDTQYF.

This clone was counted a single time. The gene calls are TRBV9 and TRBJ2-6; D ambiguous. In germline, CDR1 is SGDLS, CDR2 YYNGEE. V was clipped by 7 bases and J by 5 bases, with 22 bases between them. The CDR3 is made up of 17 amino acids. CDR3 in amino acids: CASCVAFKQSRANVLTF. DNA for the CDR3: TGTGCCAGCTGTGTGGCGTTCAAACAAAGTCGGGCCAACGTCCTGACTTTC.

The chain uses TRBV7-2 and TRBJ1-2; tentatively, D is TRBD1 (5 bases). Germline assignment: CDR1 SGHTA and CDR2 FQGNSA. The CDR3 has 15 amino acids. V was cut by 3 bases and J by 6 bases, with 17 bases left in between. DNA of the CDR3: TGTGCCAGCAGCTTGCTGCCAGGGTCAAGGAATGGCTACACCTTC. This translates into CASSLLPGSRNGYTF.

J is TRBJ1-3 and V is TRBV18, with 7 bases aligning to TRBD1. V shed 2 bases and J 8 bases; nucleotides not matched to a gene: 6. This CDR3 has 14 amino acids. Germline CDR1 is KGHSH and CDR2 is LQKENI. Written as DNA, the CDR3 is TGTGCCAGCTCACCAAGACAGGGTGGGGACACCATATATTTT. As protein: CASSPRQGGDTIYF.

J is TRBJ2-1 and V is TRBV7-9, with unresolved D. Germline values: CDR1 SEHNR, CDR2 FQNEAQ (reference sequence). CDR3 length: 12 amino acids. V lost 1 base and J lost 7, with 5 bases in between. CDR3: CASSLDVNEQFF. For the CDR3, the DNA is TGTGCCAGCAGCTTAGACGTAAATGAGCAGTTCTTC.

The chain links TRBV9 to TRBJ1-5, with D hard to call. The CDR3 consists of 15 residues. V lost 4 bases and J 5 bases, leaving 16 bases between the germline ends. The germline gives CDR1 SGDLS, CDR2 YYNGEE. The CDR3 DNA reads as TGTGCCAGCAGCTCCGTGTCGGGTAGGGATCAGCCCCAGCATTTT. Translating it yields CASSSVSGRDQPQHF.

The V call is TRBV6-5, the J call TRBJ2-7; weak D call: TRBD2 (5 bases). CDR3 length: 15 amino acids. The germline V and J ends were trimmed by 8 bases and 1 base, with 18 bases remaining between them. Germline values: CDR1 MNHEY, CDR2 SVGAGI. In DNA, the CDR3 is TGTGCCAGCGGCCCTCTCTCAGGACTGTCCTACGAGCAGTACTTC. As protein: CASGPLSGLSYEQYF.

This chain joins TRBV7-9 and TRBJ2-1; a possible D gene is TRBD1 (6 bases). Germline assignment: CDR1 SEHNR and CDR2 FQNEAQ (reference sequence). Trimming shortened V by 1 base and J by 4 bases, and 14 bases separated the two germline ends. The CDR3 runs 16 residues. For the CDR3, the DNA is TGTGCCAGCAGCTTAGGGGACACCGACTCGTACAATGAGCAGTTCTTC. It translates to CASSLGDTDSYNEQFF. The full variable domain, completed using reference TRBV7-9 and TRBJ2-1, is DTGVSQNPRHKITKRGQNVTFRCDPISEHNRLYWYRQTLGQGPEFLTYFQNEAQLEKSRLLSDRFSAERPKGSFSTLEIQRTEQGDSAMYLCASSLGDTDSYNEQFFGPGTRLTVL.